The 26 T cell receptor beta chains below all came from one sample that was sequenced in a study of blood T cell repertoires in COVID-19. Measured with immunoSEQ multiplex PCR; TCRdb has only the in-frame clones, and not every one. This table holds roughly 360,000 clones, over 75% found once. The source material was PBMCs or T cells enriched from blood (not recorded which). The receptors here all came from a woman younger than 45 with acute COVID-19.

V is TRBV7-3 and J is TRBJ1-2; D is possibly TRBD1 (5 bases). CDR1 is SGHTA and CDR2 is FQGTGA in the germline V gene. V was shortened by 5 bases and J by 8 bases, with 18 bases between the two germline ends. CDR3 length equals 14 residues. CDR3 residues: CASSPLLRAQGYTF. The CDR3 bases are TGTGCCAGCAGCCCCCTCCTCAGGGCGCAGGGCTACACCTTC. Complete variable domain (other parts from reference TRBV7-3 and TRBJ1-2): GAGVSQTPSNKVTEKGKYVELRCDPISGHTALYWYRQSLGQGPEFLIYFQGTGAADDSGLPNDRFFAVRPEGSVSTLKIQRTERGDSAVYLCASSPLLRAQGYTFGSGTRLTVV.

The genes are TRBV7-2 and TRBJ2-3; weak D call: TRBD1 (6 bases). Germline CDR1 SGHTA, CDR2 FQGNSA. Trimming removed 6 bases at V and 4 bases at J, with 17 bases between. CDR3 length: 15 residues. DNA for the CDR3: TGTGCCAGCAGGTTAAGCGGACAGTCCGCAGATACGCAGTATTTT. This sequence encodes CASRLSGQSADTQYF.

The chain combines TRBV6-2 or TRBV6-3 with TRBJ2-7; TRBD1 might be the D (6 bases). The CDR3 totals 14 residues. Germline V gene lookup returns CDR1 MNHEY and CDR2 SVGEGT. V gave up 7 bases and J gave up 0 bases, with 13 bases separating them. The CDR3 nucleotides read TGTGCCAGCACCCCTACAGGGAGCTCCTACGAGCAGTACTTC. Protein product: CASTPTGSSYEQYF.

The chain couples TRBV7-2 to TRBJ1-1; no definite D call. This CDR3 has 13 residues. Germline V lookup: CDR1 SGHTA, CDR2 FQGNSA. V dropped 6 bases and J dropped 3 bases, with 11 bases sitting between them. The CDR3 spells CASRRGQYTEAFF. The CDR3 region has the DNA TGTGCCAGCAGGAGAGGGCAATACACTGAAGCTTTCTTT. The variable domain in full, with the rest retrieved from reference TRBV7-2 and TRBJ1-1, is GAGVSQSPSNKVTEKGKDVELRCDPISGHTALYWYRQSLGQGLEFLIYFQGNSAPDKSGLPSDRFSAERTGGSVSTLTIQRTQQEDSAVYLCASRRGQYTEAFFGQGTRLTVV.

This clone was recorded a few times. This chain links TRBV6-5 with TRBJ1-6; no reliable D call. Trimming stripped 4 bases from V and 10 bases from J, with 11 bases between. The length of the CDR3 is 13 residues. Germline V gives CDR1 MNHEY, CDR2 SVGAGI. CDR3 coding DNA: TGTGCCAGCAGTTGGGCCATAGGCTCACCCCTCCACTTT. Protein sequence: CASSWAIGSPLHF.

The V gene is TRBV5-6, the J gene TRBJ2-7, with D possibly being TRBD1 (6 bases). Trimming removed 4 bases at V and 2 bases at J, with 13 bases between. The length of the CDR3 is 14 residues. In germline, CDR1 is SGHDT, CDR2 YYEEEE. The CDR3 reads CASSLDRITYEQYF. In DNA, the CDR3 is TGTGCCAGCAGCCTCGACAGGATAACCTACGAGCAGTACTTC.

V is TRBV24-1 and J is TRBJ1-2, with a possible D match to TRBD1 (5 bases). Trimming removed 3 bases from V and 6 bases from J, with 22 bases in between. CDR1 and CDR2 (germline): KGHDR, SFDVKD. This CDR3 region has 17 residues. The CDR3 loop is CATSDTGSGPGGNGYTF. CDR3 coding DNA: TGTGCCACCAGTGATACCGGGTCGGGACCCGGCGGGAATGGCTACACCTTC.

With respect to this clone: Other DNA sequences from this sample encode an identical CDR3 as well. This chain connects TRBV5-8 to TRBJ1-6; 8 positions match TRBD1. V lost 0 bases, J lost 10 bases, and 6 bases stayed unmatched. This CDR3 contains 15 residues. CDR1 and CDR2 from the germline V gene are SGHTS and YDEGEE. CDR3 amino acids: CASSLGQGFRSPLHF. CDR3 coding DNA: TGTGCCAGCAGCTTGGGACAGGGGTTCAGGTCACCCCTCCACTTT.

The V call is TRBV6-5, the J call TRBJ2-3; D perhaps matches TRBD1 (8 bases). Trimming took 4 bases from V and 4 from J, leaving 15 bases between them. The CDR3 spans 15 residues. Germline V gives CDR1 MNHEY, CDR2 SVGAGI. The CDR3, as DNA: TGTGCCAGCAGTTGGCAGGGGGCGGGGGCAGATACGCAGTATTTT. The encoded protein is CASSWQGAGADTQYF.

This sequence joins TRBV19 and TRBJ1-2; D possibly corresponds to TRBD1 (6 bases). V dropped 5 bases and J dropped 2 bases, with 18 bases sitting between them. Per the germline V gene, CDR1 is LNHDA and CDR2 is SQIVND (reference sequence). This CDR3 contains 16 residues. The DNA for the CDR3 is TGTGCCAGTAGTCGATATCGTGACAGGTCAAACTATGGCTACACCTTC. This translates into CASSRYRDRSNYGYTF.

This clone appeared a single time. V and J are TRBV30 and TRBJ1-2, with D perhaps matching TRBD1 (6 bases). Per germline, CDR1 GTSNPN and CDR2 SVGIG (reference sequence). This CDR3 is 11 amino acids long. Trimming pared 8 bases from V and 6 bases from J, leaving 13 bases between. CDR3 nucleotides: TGTGCCGCTACAGGGAATCATGGCTACACCTTC. Its translation is CAATGNHGYTF.

This rearrangement joins TRBV5-6 to TRBJ2-3, with 7 bases aligning to TRBD2. V was pared by 6 bases and J by 6 bases, with 13 bases of the junction left unmatched. There are 15 residues in the CDR3. Germline V gene sequence: CDR1 SGHDT, CDR2 YYEEEE. The CDR3 DNA is TGTGCCAGCAATATACTCACAGCGGGGAGGGATACGCAGTATTTT. It translates to CASNILTAGRDTQYF.

The chain combines TRBV14 with TRBJ2-1; 14 bases line up with TRBD2. This CDR3 comprises 15 residues. The ends lost 4 bases at V and 7 bases at J; junction bases unmatched: 3. Germline-derived CDR1 and CDR2 are SGHDN and FVKESK. CDR3 residues: CASSRWTSGGNEQFF. The DNA for the CDR3 is TGTGCCAGCAGCCGTTGGACTAGCGGGGGGAATGAGCAGTTCTTC.

This sequence joins TRBV7-2 and TRBJ2-7, with D perhaps matching TRBD1 (5 bases). The CDR3 extends over 16 amino acids. CDR1 and CDR2 from the germline V gene are SGHTA and FQGNSA. V lost 1 base to trimming and J lost 1 base, with 14 bases between them. CDR3: CASSLGSQVLSYEQYF. For the CDR3, the DNA is TGTGCCAGCAGCTTAGGATCACAGGTACTATCCTACGAGCAGTACTTC.

J is TRBJ1-1 and V is TRBV5-1; D is unresolved. Germline V gene lookup returns CDR1 SGHRS and CDR2 YFSETQ. This CDR3 spans 12 amino acids. Trimming cost V 5 bases and J 1 base, with 6 bases left between them. The CDR3 DNA reads TGCGCCAGCAGAGGCGGGAACACTGAAGCTTTCTTT. Its translation: CASRGGNTEAFF.

The V gene is TRBV18, the J gene TRBJ2-7, with 8 bases that match TRBD1. Trimming at V came to 3 bases and at J to 6 bases, leaving 16 bases not matched to a gene. CDR3 length equals 17 residues. Germline CDR1 reads KGHSH; CDR2 reads LQKENI. CDR3 bases: TGTGCCAGCTCACCCCCCGTTCTAGGGACAGGAGGGTCCGAGCAGTACTTC. Translation: CASSPPVLGTGGSEQYF.

This clone showed up just a few times. The chain couples TRBV28 to TRBJ1-2; D remains ambiguous. The V and J ends lost 8 bases and 6 bases respectively, with 25 bases between them. Germline assignment: CDR1 MDHEN and CDR2 SYDVKM. The CDR3 totals 16 residues. The DNA for the CDR3 is TGTGCCAGCGTACTTACGCTATCACTCGGCGGTCATGGCTACACCTTC. Amino acid sequence: CASVLTLSLGGHGYTF.

The chain has TRBV19 and TRBJ1-1; perhaps TRBD1 as D (6 bases). CDR3 size: 14 residues. Trimming stripped 1 base from V and 5 bases from J, with 11 bases between. Germline lookup yields CDR1 LNHDA and CDR2 SQIVND (reference sequence). The CDR3 region is CASSIVPTGTEAFF. In nucleotides, the CDR3 is TGTGCCAGTAGTATAGTCCCAACAGGGACTGAAGCTTTCTTT.

This clone was observed a single time. This chain joins TRBV5-1 and TRBJ1-2; D is undetermined. The CDR3 runs 12 residues. Germline-derived CDR1 and CDR2 are SGHRS and YFSETQ. V lost 1 base, J lost 8 bases, and 9 bases lay in between. The CDR3 DNA reads as TGCGCCAGCAGCTTGCTAGGAGAAGGCTACACCTTC. As protein: CASSLLGEGYTF.

The V call is TRBV3-1 (or the pseudogene TRBV3-2), the J call TRBJ1-1; D is ambiguous. Deletions cut 4 bases from V and 4 bases from J, with 4 bases between. CDR1 and CDR2 (germline): LGHDT, YNNKEL (reference sequence). The CDR3 is made up of 11 amino acids. CDR3 DNA sequence: TGTGCCAGCAGCCGGGCCACTGAAGCTTTCTTT. This translates into CASSRATEAFF.

The count of this clone is one. The chain recombines TRBV6-2 or TRBV6-3 with TRBJ2-1; 9 bases are shared with TRBD2. The CDR3 consists of 17 residues. Germline CDR1 reads MNHEY; CDR2 reads SVGEGT. With V trimmed by 1 base and J by 5 bases, 9 bases remained unmatched. CDR3 protein: CASSYLGAGGLNNEQFF. The DNA for the CDR3 is TGTGCCAGCAGTTACTTAGGAGCGGGGGGTCTTAACAATGAGCAGTTCTTC.

The rearrangement joins TRBV24-1 to TRBJ1-2; 7 bases fit TRBD1. V lost 3 bases to trimming and J lost 8 bases; unmatched junction nucleotides: 11. The germline CDR1 and CDR2 sequences are KGHDR and SFDVKD. This CDR3 spans 15 amino acids. Here the CDR3 reads CATSDSQTGRAGYTF. CDR3 coding DNA: TGTGCCACCAGTGATAGTCAGACAGGGCGAGCAGGCTACACCTTC.

This chain connects TRBV5-6 to TRBJ1-4; D might be TRBD1 (6 bases). V dropped 0 bases and J dropped 7 bases, with 16 bases sitting between them. Germline V CDR1 and CDR2: SGHDT, YYEEEE. There are 16 residues in the CDR3. CDR3 protein: CASSLELQGGGEKLFF. The CDR3 DNA is TGTGCCAGCAGCTTGGAATTACAGGGTGGAGGTGAAAAACTGTTTTTT.

The CDR3 DNA reads TGTGCCAGTGGGACAGGGAAGACTTCAACTAATGAAAAACTGTTTTTT. Its protein product is CASGTGKTSTNEKLFF. The rearrangement links TRBV19 to TRBJ1-4, with 9 nucleotides matching TRBD1. CDR3 length: 16 amino acids. The germline V gene encodes CDR1 LNHDA and CDR2 SQIVND (reference sequence). V dropped 8 bases and J dropped 0; count of bases not matched to a gene: 7.

This chain links TRBV7-3 with TRBJ1-2; 10 bases agree with TRBD1. CDR1 is SGHTA and CDR2 is FQGTGA in the germline V gene. This CDR3 contains 18 residues. The V and J ends lost 2 bases and 0 bases, in that order; junction bases with no gene match: 9. The CDR3 protein is CASSLLRDRGATNYGYTF. The CDR3 bases are TGTGCCAGCAGCTTATTGCGGGACAGGGGAGCAACTAACTATGGCTACACCTTC.

The rearrangement joins TRBV21-1 to TRBJ2-5; the table's D call, TRBD2, has no DNA check behind it. TRBV21-1 is marked as a pseudogene. The CDR3 length is 15 residues. The CDR3 DNA reads TGTGCCAGCAGTGGTGCGGGCCGGTCTCAAGAGACCCAGTACTTC. This encodes CASSGAGRSQETQYF.